The rows below give T cell receptor beta chains drawn from one sample of a study of blood T cell repertoires in COVID-19. Using immunoSEQ multiplex PCR, the repertoire was profiled, and TCRdb retains in-frame clones only, with some absent. The sample holds over 100,000 clones; nearly 90% are singletons and the top ten take approximately 2%. The specimen was peripheral blood. These receptors all come from a man aged 45-65 years with active COVID-19. CDR3s include the opening cysteine and the closing phenylalanine or tryptophan. A D gene is named only where the DNA matches it firmly. Only some rows state a clone size, as once, few, many or a class for expanded clones.

d_call clone_size j_call v_call cdr3_aa cdr3_nt
TRBD1 . TRBJ2-5 TRBV23-1 CASDSDREETQYF TGCGCCAGCGACTCCGACAGGGAAGAGACCCAGTACTTC
TRBD1 . TRBJ2-7 TRBV10-3 CAIRDLAGTGAYEQYF TGTGCCATCAGAGACTTGGCCGGGACAGGGGCCTACGAGCAGTACTTC
TRBD2 . TRBJ2-3 TRBV19 CASSRLGLAGSTDTQYF TGTGCCAGTAGTCGATTGGGACTAGCGGGGAGCACAGATACGCAGTATTTT
. few TRBJ2-7 TRBV3-1/TRBV3-2 CASTAAGILYEQYF TGTGCCAGCACCGCCGCCGGGATCCTCTACGAGCAGTACTTC
. few TRBJ2-3 TRBV24-1 CATSDAQRGTDTQYF TGTGCCACCAGTGATGCCCAGCGGGGCACAGATACGCAGTATTTT
. . TRBJ1-2 TRBV3-1/TRBV3-2 CASSLGQINYGYTF TGTGCCAGCAGCCTGGGGCAGATCAACTATGGCTACACCTTC
. . TRBJ2-5 TRBV2 CASSAHYRDGETQYF TGTGCCAGCAGTGCTCACTATCGAGATGGAGAGACCCAGTACTTC
TRBD1 . TRBJ2-5 TRBV9 CASSVEDREQETQYF TGTGCCAGCAGCGTAGAAGACAGGGAACAAGAGACCCAGTACTTC
. . TRBJ1-2 TRBV6-5 CASGREGDGYTF TGTGCCAGCGGCAGGGAGGGCGATGGCTACACCTTC
. . TRBJ1-2 TRBV6-6 CASAQRDMNYGYTF TGTGCCAGCGCCCAGAGGGATATGAACTATGGCTACACCTTC
. . TRBJ2-5 TRBV7-7 CASSLNLGLQETQYF TGTGCCAGCAGCTTAAATCTGGGCCTTCAAGAGACCCAGTACTTC
TRBD1 . TRBJ2-7 TRBV5-8 CASSFAGQGPYEQYF TGTGCCAGCAGCTTTGCTGGACAGGGCCCCTACGAGCAGTACTTC
TRBD2 . TRBJ2-5 TRBV7-7 CASSLMRGTSGGYQETQYF TGTGCTAGCAGCTTAATGCGCGGGACTAGCGGGGGGTACCAAGAGACCCAGTACTTC
. . TRBJ1-1 TRBV5-1 CASSYTRLYLWGKEGTEAFF TGCGCCAGCAGCTATACGAGGTTGTATCTCTGGGGAAAAGAGGGCACTGAAGCTTTCTTT
. . TRBJ1-2 TRBV10-3 CAIGGLGTNYGYTF TGTGCCATCGGGGGACTGGGTACAAACTATGGCTACACCTTC
. . TRBJ1-4 TRBV5-4 CASSLGGIENEKLFF TGTGCCAGCAGCTTGGGAGGGATCGAGAATGAAAAACTGTTTTTT
TRBD2 . TRBJ2-7 TRBV7-2 CASRGGAEQYF TGTGCCAGCCGGGGGGGTGCCGAGCAGTACTTC
. . TRBJ2-7 TRBV27 CASSRFGEQYF TGTGCCAGCAGCCGGTTCGGCGAGCAGTACTTC
. few TRBJ2-7 TRBV18 CASSSQGGGYEQYF TGTGCCAGCTCATCACAGGGAGGGGGTTACGAGCAGTACTTC
. . TRBJ1-2 TRBV6-5 CAASGVNYGYTF TGTGCCGCCAGCGGGGTGAACTATGGCTACACCTTC
TRBD1 . TRBJ1-1 TRBV3-1/TRBV3-2 CASSQGTGVTEAFF TGTGCCAGCAGCCAAGGTACAGGGGTGACTGAAGCTTTCTTT
TRBD1 . TRBJ1-1 TRBV5-4 CASSLQGGTEAFF TGTGCCAGCAGCTTACAGGGGGGCACTGAAGCTTTCTTT
TRBD2 . TRBJ2-1 TRBV18 CASSPPGTSENEQFF TGTGCCAGCTCACCGCCCGGGACTAGCGAAAATGAGCAGTTCTTC
TRBD1 few TRBJ1-1 TRBV7-8 CASSSGYRGSRPEAFF TGTGCCAGCAGCTCGGGTTACAGGGGATCTCGCCCTGAAGCTTTCTTT
TRBD2 once TRBJ2-1 TRBV3-1/TRBV3-2 CASSQASIAGGNEQFF TGTGCCAGCAGCCAAGCTTCGATAGCGGGGGGAAATGAGCAGTTCTTC
. . TRBJ1-4 TRBV5-6 CASSLGLGNEKLFF TGTGCCAGCAGCTTGGGACTTGGCAATGAAAAACTGTTTTTT
TRBD2 . TRBJ2-1 TRBV2 CASSSGGPYNEQFF TGTGCCAGCAGTAGCGGGGGGCCTTACAATGAGCAGTTCTTC
. . TRBJ1-2 TRBV2 CASSESGLGYTF TGTGCCAGCAGTGAGTCAGGGTTGGGCTACACCTTC
TRBD1 once TRBJ2-3 TRBV2 CASSRDRGSDTQYF TGTGCCAGCAGCCGGGACAGGGGGTCTGATACGCAGTATTTT
. . TRBJ1-2 TRBV9 CASSVGSAGNYGYTF TGTGCCAGCAGCGTAGGGTCGGCGGGGAACTATGGCTACACCTTC
. . TRBJ1-3 TRBV6-6 CASRRAALGLGQNTIYF TGTGCCAGCAGACGAGCCGCGCTCGGGTTAGGACAAAACACCATATATTTT
TRBD1 . TRBJ1-2 TRBV3-1/TRBV3-2 CASSLRDRGGYTF TGTGCCAGCAGCCTCCGGGACAGGGGTGGCTACACCTTC
. . TRBJ1-1 TRBV27 CASSFRVPITEAFF TGTGCCAGCAGTTTCAGGGTCCCTATCACTGAAGCTTTCTTT
TRBD1 few TRBJ1-3 TRBV18 CASSRQGVSGNTIYF TGTGCCAGCTCAAGACAGGGCGTCTCTGGAAACACCATATATTTT
. . TRBJ2-4 TRBV11-3 CASSLGAQNIQYF TGTGCCAGCAGCTTAGGAGCTCAAAACATTCAGTACTTC
. . TRBJ1-2 TRBV11-1 CASSEGGASDGYTF TGTGCCAGCAGCGAGGGGGGGGCTTCGGATGGCTACACCTTC
. once TRBJ2-7 TRBV27 CASSPSPHRGHEQYF TGTGCCAGCAGTCCCAGCCCCCATAGGGGTCACGAGCAGTACTTC
TRBD2 . TRBJ2-7 TRBV30 CAWTSGLAGFGEQYF TGTGCCTGGACGAGTGGACTAGCGGGATTTGGCGAGCAGTACTTC
TRBD1 . TRBJ1-1 TRBV7-9 CASSWTGSTEAFF TGTGCCAGCAGCTGGACAGGATCCACTGAAGCTTTCTTT
TRBD1 once TRBJ1-2 TRBV4-2 CASSQDLGQGVGYTF TGTGCCAGCAGCCAAGACTTAGGACAGGGGGTAGGCTACACCTTC
TRBD1 . TRBJ2-7 TRBV2 CASSPPQGGRAEQYF TGTGCCAGCAGCCCGCCACAGGGGGGCCGGGCCGAGCAGTACTTC
TRBD2 . TRBJ2-7 TRBV11-2 CASSLVYWTRRSYEQYF TGTGCCAGCAGCTTAGTTTACTGGACTAGACGCTCCTACGAGCAGTACTTC
TRBD1 once TRBJ1-1 TRBV5-1 CASSRTGTEAFF TGCGCCAGCAGCAGGACAGGGACTGAAGCTTTCTTT
. . TRBJ2-1 TRBV9 CASSVGSRGGGVKFSYNEQFF TGTGCCAGCAGCGTAGGAAGTCGCGGGGGCGGAGTTAAATTCTCCTACAATGAGCAGTTCTTC
TRBD1 . TRBJ1-4 TRBV7-9 CASSVGTVEKLFF TGTGCCAGCAGCGTCGGGACAGTTGAAAAACTGTTTTTT
. . TRBJ2-7 TRBV7-2 CASSTRQLYEQYF TGTGCCAGCAGCACGAGACAGCTCTACGAGCAGTACTTC
. once TRBJ2-7 TRBV3-1/TRBV3-2 CASSQEWGGPSYEQYF TGTGCCAGCAGCCAAGAGTGGGGGGGCCCCTCCTACGAGCAGTACTTC
TRBD1 . TRBJ1-2 TRBV7-2 CASSLTTGGGNYGYTF TGTGCCAGCAGCCTCACAACAGGGGGAGGGAACTATGGCTACACCTTC
TRBD1 . TRBJ2-5 TRBV18 CASSPGTGRETQYF TGTGCCAGCTCACCGGGGACAGGAAGGGAGACCCAGTACTTC
TRBD2 . TRBJ2-7 TRBV27 CASTGLNSYEQYF TGTGCCAGCACGGGACTAAACTCCTACGAGCAGTACTTC
TRBD1 . TRBJ1-1 TRBV24-1 CATPVRGTGAHRAEAFF TGTGCCACTCCGGTACGCGGGACAGGGGCCCACCGGGCTGAAGCTTTCTTT
TRBD1 once TRBJ2-5 TRBV7-6 CASSLGDRERETQYF TGTGCCAGCAGCTTAGGGGACAGGGAACGGGAGACCCAGTACTTC
. . TRBJ1-4 TRBV7-9 CASSLERKQGTTNEKLFF TGTGCCAGCAGCTTAGAGAGAAAGCAGGGAACAACTAATGAAAAACTGTTTTTT
TRBD2 . TRBJ2-1 TRBV3-1/TRBV3-2 CASSPGLAGGDEQFF TGTGCCAGCAGCCCCGGACTAGCGGGGGGGGATGAGCAGTTCTTC
TRBD2 . TRBJ2-3 TRBV13 CASSHAWTGGITDTQYF TGTGCCAGCAGCCACGCATGGACGGGGGGGATCACAGATACGCAGTATTTT
. . TRBJ1-2 TRBV29-1 CSVGEGLYGYTF TGCAGCGTTGGGGAGGGGCTCTATGGCTACACCTTC
. . TRBJ1-5 TRBV2 CASSEGGGWNQPQHF TGTGCCAGCAGTGAAGGGGGAGGATGGAATCAGCCCCAGCATTTT
TRBD2 . TRBJ2-5 TRBV25-1 CASSDTSGGRGETQYF TGTGCCAGCAGTGACACTAGCGGGGGGAGGGGAGAGACCCAGTACTTC
. . TRBJ2-5 TRBV6-5 CASSPGSNQETQYF TGTGCCAGCAGCCCGGGGAGTAACCAAGAGACCCAGTACTTC
TRBD1 . TRBJ1-5 TRBV30 CAWSDGQGSQPQHF TGTGCCTGGAGCGATGGACAGGGGTCCCAGCCCCAGCATTTT